One and the same sample provided the 22 T cell receptor beta chains below, sequenced in a study of OX40 agonist ivuxolimab in advanced cancers. Produced via immunoSEQ multiplex PCR; TCRdb's table is partial and in-frame only. Of 75,000 to 100,000 clones listed, around 90% are singletons. The sequences come from CD4+ or CD8+ T cells sorted from blood, collected in a trial of the OX40 agonist ivuxolimab. Source of these receptors: an adult with an advanced solid tumor such as melanoma, head and neck, liver or kidney cancer.

The rearrangement links TRBV6-6 to TRBJ2-3; 9 bases agree with TRBD1. Germline CDR1 MNHNY, CDR2 SVGAGI (reference sequence). Trimming took 4 bases from V and 1 from J; bases not matched to a gene: 6. The CDR3 sequence is 16 residues long. The CDR3 region has the DNA TGTGCCAGCAGTTCCTACAGGGGGCGTGGCACAGATACGCAGTATTTT. It specifies CASSSYRGRGTDTQYF.

This clone has a single count. The chain uses TRBV28 and TRBJ1-5; maybe TRBD1 (6 bases). Trimming shortened V by 6 bases and J by 2 bases, and 14 bases separated the two germline ends. The CDR3 contains 15 residues. CDR1 is MDHEN, CDR2 SYDVKM, per germline. The CDR3 reads CASSRGDTGNQPQHF. CDR3 DNA: TGTGCCAGCAGCCGAGGGGACACGGGCAATCAGCCCCAGCATTTT.

The chain employs TRBV4-2 and TRBJ2-6; D perhaps matches TRBD2 (6 bases). Germline V CDR1 and CDR2: LGHNA, YNFKEQ. This CDR3 has 17 residues. V shed 1 base and J shed 1 base, with 11 bases lying between them. In DNA, the CDR3 is TGTGCCAGCAGCCAAGTGGGAGGAGGATCTGGGGCCAACGTCCTGACTTTC. Translated, it gives CASSQVGGGSGANVLTF.

The chain has TRBV11-2 and TRBJ2-7; 8 nucleotides align to TRBD1. V was pared by 4 bases and J by 5 bases, with 13 bases of the junction left unmatched. The CDR3 spans 16 residues. Germline values: CDR1 SGHAT, CDR2 FQNNGV. The CDR3 DNA follows: TGTGCCAGCAGCTCTCGTGGGTCGACAGGGGTCGACGAGCAGTACTTC. Its translation: CASSSRGSTGVDEQYF. Drawing the rest from reference TRBV11-2 and TRBJ2-7, the complete variable domain is EAGVAQSPRYKIIEKRQSVAFWCNPISGHATLYWYQQILGQGPKLLIQFQNNGVVDDSQLPKDRFSAERLKGVDSTLKIQPAKLEDSAVYLCASSSRGSTGVDEQYFGPGTRLTVT.

This rearrangement joins TRBV28 to TRBJ2-7; tentative D call: TRBD1 (6 bases). This CDR3 region has 13 residues. Germline CDR1 reads MDHEN; CDR2 reads SYDVKM. Trimming took off 7 bases at V and 5 bases at J, with 15 bases between the two ends. The CDR3 DNA is TGTGCCAGCACATCCGGGACAATAAACGAGCAGTACTTC. Amino acid sequence: CASTSGTINEQYF.

The CDR3 protein is CASSLGTGGNQPQHF. Written as DNA, the CDR3 is TGCGCCAGCAGCTTGGGGACAGGAGGTAATCAGCCCCAGCATTTT. V gene TRBV5-1 combines with J gene TRBJ1-5, with 7 positions matching TRBD1. The CDR3 runs to 15 residues. V was pared by 0 bases and J by 4 bases, with 4 bases of the junction left unmatched. Looked up from germline, CDR1 is SGHRS and CDR2 is YFSETQ.

This sequence joins TRBV28 and TRBJ2-3, with D maybe TRBD2 (6 bases). V lost 5 bases, J lost 4 bases, and 13 bases lay in between. This CDR3 has 14 amino acids. Per the germline V gene, CDR1 is MDHEN and CDR2 is SYDVKM. The CDR3 nucleotides read TGTGCCAGCAGTCCCTCACCGGGAGCAGATACGCAGTATTTT. Protein sequence: CASSPSPGADTQYF.

The V and J genes are TRBV7-2 and TRBJ1-1; 7 positions agree with TRBD1. The V gene end was trimmed by 0 bases and the J gene end by 0 bases; junction bases not matched to a gene: 4. Germline CDR1 and CDR2: SGHTA and FQGNSA. This CDR3 region has 16 residues. CDR3 sequence reads: CASSLAGGTVNTEAFF. CDR3 bases: TGTGCCAGCAGCTTAGCTGGAGGGACAGTGAACACTGAAGCTTTCTTT.

This clone was recorded only once. The chain employs TRBV11-2 and TRBJ2-7; D gene ambiguous. Germline V gene lookup returns CDR1 SGHAT and CDR2 FQNNGV. The CDR3 contains 14 residues. The germline V and J ends were trimmed by 1 base and 3 bases, with 10 bases remaining between them. The DNA of the CDR3 is TGTGCCAGCAGCTTAGTCCCCATGTTCTACGAGCAGTACTTC. This gives the protein CASSLVPMFYEQYF.

The genes are TRBV2 and TRBJ2-5, with D hard to call. CDR3 size: 13 residues. Germline V lookup: CDR1 SNHLY, CDR2 FYNNEI. V was clipped by 1 base and J by 4 bases, with 7 bases between them. The CDR3, as DNA: TGTGCCAGCAGTGAAGGCAGCCTAGAGACCCAGTACTTC. Translated: CASSEGSLETQYF.

The V and J genes are TRBV2 and TRBJ2-1; TRBD2 is a possible D gene (5 bases). Between the trimmed V and J ends, which lost 4 bases and 7 bases, there was a span of 17 bases. The CDR3 length is 15 residues. Germline V CDR1 and CDR2: SNHLY, FYNNEI. CDR3 sequence (DNA): TGTGCCAGCAGTGTTGAAACCGCCGGGATAAATGAGCAGTTCTTC. Encoded protein: CASSVETAGINEQFF.

The CDR3 region is CASSLEGTGSDEQFF. The CDR3 DNA follows: TGTGCCAGCAGCTTAGAAGGGACAGGGAGCGATGAGCAGTTCTTC. This chain uses TRBV7-9 with TRBJ2-1, with TRBD1 matching over 9 bases. The germline V gene has CDR1 SEHNR and CDR2 FQNEAQ (reference sequence). CDR3 length: 15 residues. V was pared by 1 base and J by 8 bases, with 6 bases of the junction left unmatched.

The chain recombines TRBV18 with TRBJ1-4; D is possibly TRBD1 (5 bases). This CDR3 spans 16 amino acids. With 5 bases removed from V and 3 bases from J, the gap between germline ends came to 16 bases. CDR1 is KGHSH, CDR2 LQKENI, per germline. The CDR3 coding sequence is TGTGCCAGCTCAGCTCCGGGACTCGGGGCTAATGAAAAACTGTTTTTT. It specifies CASSAPGLGANEKLFF.

The chain couples TRBV5-1 to TRBJ1-1, with D unresolved. CDR3 length: 13 amino acids. The germline V gene has CDR1 SGHRS and CDR2 YFSETQ. V gave up 0 bases and J gave up 1 base, with 4 bases separating them. The CDR3 loop is CASSLVANTEAFF. Written as DNA, the CDR3 is TGCGCCAGCAGCTTGGTGGCGAACACTGAAGCTTTCTTT.

The chain has TRBV5-6 and TRBJ2-3; D may be TRBD2 (6 bases). Trimming removed 4 bases from V and 6 bases from J, with 18 bases in between. Germline CDR1 is SGHDT and CDR2 is YYEEEE. The CDR3 has 15 residues. For the CDR3, the DNA is TGTGCCAGCAGCGGCGGGGTCCGGGGAGCCGATACGCAGTATTTT. This codes for CASSGGVRGADTQYF. Drawing the rest from reference TRBV5-6 and TRBJ2-3, the complete variable domain is DAGVTQSPTHLIKTRGQQVTLRCSPKSGHDTVSWYQQALGQGPQFIFQYYEEEERQRGNFPDRFSGHQFPNYSSELNVNALLLGDSALYLCASSGGVRGADTQYFGPGTRLTVL.

Only a few counts were recorded for this clone. The chain couples TRBV9 to TRBJ2-1, with D perhaps TRBD1 or TRBD2 (5 bases each). The CDR3 covers 14 residues. V lost 4 bases and J lost 8, with 16 bases in between. Germline V lookup: CDR1 SGDLS, CDR2 YYNGEE. CDR3: CASSPRIGGDEQFF. The CDR3 DNA is TGTGCCAGCAGCCCCCGTATTGGGGGAGATGAGCAGTTCTTC.

This clone occurred a few times. This chain connects TRBV6-1 to TRBJ2-7; D might be TRBD1 (5 bases). V was trimmed by 5 bases and J by 4 bases, leaving 12 bases between them. The CDR3 runs 13 residues. In germline, CDR1 is MNHNS, CDR2 SASEGT. CDR3 loop: CASSYQQVYEQYF. The CDR3 DNA sequence: TGTGCCAGCAGTTATCAACAGGTTTACGAGCAGTACTTC.

This chain connects TRBV10-3 to TRBJ2-7, with a tentative D call TRBD2 (6 bases). This CDR3 region has 12 residues. CDR1 is ENHRY, CDR2 SYGVKD, per germline. V was cut by 11 bases and J by 3 bases, with 14 bases left in between. The CDR3 is CAVTGRNYEQYF. The CDR3 coding sequence is TGTGCCGTAACCGGGAGAAACTACGAGCAGTACTTC.

This chain joins TRBV2 and TRBJ2-2; D is undetermined. Germline lookup yields CDR1 SNHLY and CDR2 FYNNEI. With 5 bases removed from V and 4 bases from J, the gap between germline ends came to 14 bases. The CDR3 loop spans 15 amino acids. Written as DNA, the CDR3 is TGTGCCAGCAGTTGGAGTCAGAACCCCACCGGGGAGCTGTTTTTT. Translated, it gives CASSWSQNPTGELFF.

The chain recombines TRBV19 with TRBJ2-1, with 7 bases identical to TRBD1. This CDR3 region has 14 residues. Trimming cost V 3 bases and J 9 bases; bases outside gene matches: 8. Germline CDR1 reads LNHDA; CDR2 reads SQIVND (reference sequence). The CDR3, as DNA: TGTGCCAGTAGTATTAACAGGGGAATGAGTGAGCAGTTCTTC. It is translated as CASSINRGMSEQFF.

CDR3 loop: CASSRDRDGEQYF. The CDR3 DNA reads TGTGCCAGCAGCCGGGACAGGGACGGCGAGCAGTACTTC. This sequence joins TRBV11-3 and TRBJ2-7, with TRBD1 matching 9 bases. Trimming at V came to 5 bases and at J to 6 bases, leaving 5 bases not matched to a gene. Germline loops: CDR1 SGHNT, CDR2 YENEEA. CDR3 length: 13 residues.

This sequence joins TRBV5-1 and TRBJ1-2; D gene uncertain. This CDR3 contains 13 residues. Trimming pared 4 bases from V and 8 bases from J, leaving 15 bases between. Germline V gene data show CDR1 as SGHRS and CDR2 as YFSETQ. CDR3 residues: CASSESESGGYTF. The CDR3 coding sequence is TGCGCCAGCAGCGAGTCGGAGAGTGGAGGCTACACCTTC.